This T cell receptor beta chain originates from a study of tumor-infiltrating lymphocytes in primary liver carcinoma. Findings and limits, study-wide: It was tumor-adjacent and tumor-blood pairs that overlapped less than tumor region pairs did. Blood's top-250-clone fraction was significantly lower than that of tumors (p = 0.039).

Germline CDR1 SQVTM, CDR2 ANQGSEA. The CDR3 is 16 residues long. In the case of this clonotype: Its antigen remains unknown. Germline and junction disagree at one end, which may indicate a read error.

Taking about 17-31 mg of unsorted bulk tissue, the authors co-extracted RNA and DNA. Making TCR beta cDNA involved 400 to 600 ng total RNA and a constant-region primer. Three-round nested multiplex PCR performed with slightly modified ARM-PCR produced the TCR beta libraries. It was with TRBV1-TRBV30 forward primers and a C-beta reverse primer that the first two PCR rounds were run, at around 11 cycles each. One entry per CDR3 protein results from TCRdb running MiXCR on the multiplex PCR reads. Counted here are 90,000 to 150,000 distinct CDR3 sequences, 55% to 70% occurring once; the ten biggest clones make up about 8%.

Sequencing input: tumor-adjacent normal liver tissue. The clonotype comes from a woman aged 55-70 years with primary liver carcinoma and hepatitis B virus infection. The chain joins TRBV29-1 to TRBJ2-2, with a weak D call TRBD2 (7 bases). CDR3: CCVLGTSGANTGELFF. The CDR3 coding sequence is TGCTGCGTCCTCGGGACAAGCGGGGCTAACACCGGGGAGCTGTTTTTT.